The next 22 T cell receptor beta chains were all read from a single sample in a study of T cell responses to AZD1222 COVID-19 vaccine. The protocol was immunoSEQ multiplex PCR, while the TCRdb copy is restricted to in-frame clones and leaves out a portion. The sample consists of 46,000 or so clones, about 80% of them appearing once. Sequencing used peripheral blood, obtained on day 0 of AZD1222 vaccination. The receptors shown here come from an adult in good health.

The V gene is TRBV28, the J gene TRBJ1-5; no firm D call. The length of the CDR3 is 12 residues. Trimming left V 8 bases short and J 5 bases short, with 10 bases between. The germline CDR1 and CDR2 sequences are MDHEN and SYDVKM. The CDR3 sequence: CASSLAHQPQHF. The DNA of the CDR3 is TGTGCCAGCTCATTGGCCCATCAGCCCCAGCATTTT. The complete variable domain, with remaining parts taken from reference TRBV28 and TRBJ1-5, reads DVKVTQSSRYLVKRTGEKVFLECVQDMDHENMFWYRQDPGLGLRLIYFSYDVKMKEKGDIPEGYSVSREKKERFSLILESASTNQTSMYLCASSLAHQPQHFGDGTRLSIL.

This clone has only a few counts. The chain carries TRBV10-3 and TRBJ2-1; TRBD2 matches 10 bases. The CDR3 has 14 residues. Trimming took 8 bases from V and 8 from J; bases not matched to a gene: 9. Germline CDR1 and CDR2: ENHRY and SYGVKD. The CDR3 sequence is CAIAASGRVDEQFF. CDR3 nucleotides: TGTGCCATCGCGGCCAGCGGGAGGGTAGATGAGCAGTTCTTC.

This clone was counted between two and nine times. DNA of the CDR3: TGTGCCATAGGGGCAGGAGGGAGCAATCAGCCCCAGCATTTT. The encoded protein is CAIGAGGSNQPQHF. The chain is built from TRBV6-5 and TRBJ1-5; D possibly corresponds to TRBD1 (5 bases). The CDR3 extends over 14 amino acids. V lost 10 bases and J lost 1, with 14 bases in between. Germline V gene data show CDR1 as MNHEY and CDR2 as SVGAGI.

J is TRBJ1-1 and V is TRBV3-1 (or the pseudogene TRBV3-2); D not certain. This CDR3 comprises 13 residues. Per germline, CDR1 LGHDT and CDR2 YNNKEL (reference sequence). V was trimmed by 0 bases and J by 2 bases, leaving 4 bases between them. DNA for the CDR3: TGTGCCAGCAGCCAAGAAATTAACACTGAAGCTTTCTTT. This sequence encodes CASSQEINTEAFF.

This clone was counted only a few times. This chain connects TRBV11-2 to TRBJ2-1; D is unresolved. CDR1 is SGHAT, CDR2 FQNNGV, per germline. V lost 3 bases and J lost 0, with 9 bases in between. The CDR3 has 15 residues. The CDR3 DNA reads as TGTGCCAGCAGCTTTGGGGAAAGCTCCTACAATGAGCAGTTCTTC. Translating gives CASSFGESSYNEQFF.

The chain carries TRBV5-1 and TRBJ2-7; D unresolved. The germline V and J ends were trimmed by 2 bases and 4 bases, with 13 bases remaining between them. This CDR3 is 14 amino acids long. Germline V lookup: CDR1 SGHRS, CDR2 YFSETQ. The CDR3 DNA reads TGCGCCAGCAGCTTTGAGAATTTTAGTTACGAGCAGTACTTC. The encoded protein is CASSFENFSYEQYF.

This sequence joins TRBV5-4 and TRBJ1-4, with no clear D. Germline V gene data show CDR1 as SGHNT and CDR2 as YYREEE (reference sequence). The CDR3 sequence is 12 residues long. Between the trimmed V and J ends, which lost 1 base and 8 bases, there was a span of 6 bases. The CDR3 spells CASSLFGEKLFF. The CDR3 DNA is TGTGCCAGCAGCTTGTTCGGGGAAAAACTGTTTTTT.

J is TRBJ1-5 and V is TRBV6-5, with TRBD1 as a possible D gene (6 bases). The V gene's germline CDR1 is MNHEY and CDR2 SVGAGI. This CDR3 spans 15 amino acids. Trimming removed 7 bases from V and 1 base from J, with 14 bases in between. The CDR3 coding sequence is TGTGCCAGCATCTGGGGACACTCCAGCAATCAGCCCCAGCATTTT. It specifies CASIWGHSSNQPQHF.

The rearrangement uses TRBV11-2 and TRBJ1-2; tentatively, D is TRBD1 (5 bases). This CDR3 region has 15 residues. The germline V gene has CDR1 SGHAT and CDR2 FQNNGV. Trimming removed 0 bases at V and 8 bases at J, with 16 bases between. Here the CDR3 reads CASSLDPSGRGGYTF. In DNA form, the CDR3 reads TGTGCCAGCAGCTTAGATCCTTCGGGGCGCGGAGGCTACACCTTC.

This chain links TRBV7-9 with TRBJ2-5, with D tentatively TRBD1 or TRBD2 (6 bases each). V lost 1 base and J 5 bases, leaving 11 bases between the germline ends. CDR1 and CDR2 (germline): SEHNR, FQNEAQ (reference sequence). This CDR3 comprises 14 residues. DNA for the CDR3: TGTGCCAGCAGCTTAGACTCGGGGGCTGAGACCCAGTACTTC. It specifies CASSLDSGAETQYF.

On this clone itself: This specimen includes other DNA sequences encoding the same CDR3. The CDR3 loop reads CASSIGGGGSNQPQHF. CDR3 DNA sequence: TGTGCCAGTAGTATAGGAGGGGGAGGTAGCAATCAGCCCCAGCATTTT. The V and J genes are TRBV19 and TRBJ1-5, with a tentative D call TRBD1 (6 bases). Trimming left V 1 base short and J 0 bases short, with 10 bases between. Germline lookup yields CDR1 LNHDA and CDR2 SQIVND (reference sequence). The CDR3 runs to 16 residues. Supplemented by reference TRBV19 and TRBJ1-5, the full variable domain reads DGGITQSPKYLFRKEGQNVTLSCEQNLNHDAMYWYRQDPGQGLRLIYYSQIVNDFQKGDIAEGYSVSREKKESFPLTVTSAQKNPTAFYLCASSIGGGGSNQPQHFGDGTRLSIL.

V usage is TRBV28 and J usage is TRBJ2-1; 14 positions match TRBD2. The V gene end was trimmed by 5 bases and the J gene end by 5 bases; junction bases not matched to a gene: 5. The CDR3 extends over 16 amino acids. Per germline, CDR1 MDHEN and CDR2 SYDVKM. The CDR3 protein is CASSPWTSGGNNEQFF. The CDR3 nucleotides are TGTGCCAGCAGTCCCTGGACTAGCGGGGGGAACAATGAGCAGTTCTTC.

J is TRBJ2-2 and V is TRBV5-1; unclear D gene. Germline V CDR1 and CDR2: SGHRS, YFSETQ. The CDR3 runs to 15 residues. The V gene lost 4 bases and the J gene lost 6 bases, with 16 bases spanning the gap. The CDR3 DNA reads TGCGCCAGCAGCCCCGATATACGAGATGCCGGGGAGCTGTTTTTT. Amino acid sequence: CASSPDIRDAGELFF.

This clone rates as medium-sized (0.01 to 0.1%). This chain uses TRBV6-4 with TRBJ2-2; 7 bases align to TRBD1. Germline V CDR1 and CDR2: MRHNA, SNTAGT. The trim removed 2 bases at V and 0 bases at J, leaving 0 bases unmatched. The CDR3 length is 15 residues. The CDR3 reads CASSDRGPNTGELFF. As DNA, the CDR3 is TGTGCCAGCAGTGACAGGGGGCCGAACACCGGGGAGCTGTTTTTT.

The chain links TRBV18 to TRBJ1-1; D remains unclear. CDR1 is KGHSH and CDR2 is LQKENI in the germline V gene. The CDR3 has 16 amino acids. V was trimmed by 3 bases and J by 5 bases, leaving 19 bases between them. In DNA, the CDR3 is TGTGCCAGCTCACCTCGACGGGCCCGCCCCTTTACTGAAGCTTTCTTT. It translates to CASSPRRARPFTEAFF.

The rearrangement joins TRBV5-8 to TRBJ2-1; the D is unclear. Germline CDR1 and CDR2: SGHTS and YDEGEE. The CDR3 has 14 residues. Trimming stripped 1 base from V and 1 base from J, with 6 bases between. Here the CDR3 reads CASSLLVSYNEQFF. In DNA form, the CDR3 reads TGTGCCAGCAGCTTGTTAGTTTCCTACAATGAGCAGTTCTTC.

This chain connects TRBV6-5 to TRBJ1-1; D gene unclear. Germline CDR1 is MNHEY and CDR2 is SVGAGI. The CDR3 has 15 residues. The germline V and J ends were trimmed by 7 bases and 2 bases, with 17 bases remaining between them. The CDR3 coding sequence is TGTGCCAGCACTCCACTGGCCGGGGTCAACACTGAAGCTTTCTTT. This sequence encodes CASTPLAGVNTEAFF.

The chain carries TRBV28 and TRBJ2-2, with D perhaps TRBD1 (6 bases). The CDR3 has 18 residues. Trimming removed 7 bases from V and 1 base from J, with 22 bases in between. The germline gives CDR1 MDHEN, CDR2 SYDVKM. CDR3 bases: TGTGCCAGCACCACCCGGTGGTGGGGACAAAAGAACACCGGGGAGCTGTTTTTT. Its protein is CASTTRWWGQKNTGELFF.

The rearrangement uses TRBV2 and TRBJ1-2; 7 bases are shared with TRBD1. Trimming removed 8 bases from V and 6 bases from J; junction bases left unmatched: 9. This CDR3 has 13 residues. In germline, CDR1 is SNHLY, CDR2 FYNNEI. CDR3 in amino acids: CASAYGTADGYTF. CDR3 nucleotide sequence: TGTGCCAGCGCCTATGGGACAGCTGATGGCTACACCTTC.

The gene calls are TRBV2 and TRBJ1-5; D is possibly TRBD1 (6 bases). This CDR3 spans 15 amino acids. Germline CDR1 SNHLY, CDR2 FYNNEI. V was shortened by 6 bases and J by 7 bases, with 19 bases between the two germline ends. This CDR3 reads CASSRDTTQGQPQHF. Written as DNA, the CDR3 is TGTGCCAGCAGCCGGGACACGACCCAAGGGCAGCCCCAGCATTTT.

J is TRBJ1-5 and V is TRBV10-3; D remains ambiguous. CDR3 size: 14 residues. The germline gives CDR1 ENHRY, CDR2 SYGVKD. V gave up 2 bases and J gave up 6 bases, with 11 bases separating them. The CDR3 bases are TGTGCCATCAGTGAGGGCAGTTCGGGTCAGCCCCAGCATTTT. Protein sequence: CAISEGSSGQPQHF.

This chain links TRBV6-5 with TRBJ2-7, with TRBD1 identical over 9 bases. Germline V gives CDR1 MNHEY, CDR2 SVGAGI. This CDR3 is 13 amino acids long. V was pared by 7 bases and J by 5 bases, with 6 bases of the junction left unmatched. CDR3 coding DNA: TGTGCCAGCACAGGGACAGGGAGGGACGAGCAGTACTTC. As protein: CASTGTGRDEQYF.